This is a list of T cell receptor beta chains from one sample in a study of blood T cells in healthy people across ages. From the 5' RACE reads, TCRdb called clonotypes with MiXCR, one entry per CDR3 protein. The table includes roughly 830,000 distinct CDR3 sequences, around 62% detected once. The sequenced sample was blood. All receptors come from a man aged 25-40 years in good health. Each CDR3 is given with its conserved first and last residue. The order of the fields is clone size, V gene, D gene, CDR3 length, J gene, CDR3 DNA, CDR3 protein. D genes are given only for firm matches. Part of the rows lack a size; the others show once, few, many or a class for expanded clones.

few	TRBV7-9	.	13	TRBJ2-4	TGTGCCAGCACTTTGGGTAACAAAAACATTCAGTACTTC	CASTLGNKNIQYF
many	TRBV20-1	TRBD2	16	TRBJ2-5	TGCAGTGCTAGAGGGGGACTAGCGGGGGAGGGAGAGACCCAGTACTTC	CSARGGLAGEGETQYF
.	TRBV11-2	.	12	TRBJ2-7	TGTGCCAGCGGAAGACAGGCATACGAGCAGTACTTC	CASGRQAYEQYF
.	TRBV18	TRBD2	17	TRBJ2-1	TGTGCCAGCTCACCACCCGCTAGCGGGGGATTCGGCAATGAGCAGTTCTTC	CASSPPASGGFGNEQFF
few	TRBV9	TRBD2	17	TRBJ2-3	TGTGCCAGCAGCCTCCGAGGGACTAGCGGGGAAGGAGATACGCAGTATTTT	CASSLRGTSGEGDTQYF
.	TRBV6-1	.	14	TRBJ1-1	TGTGCCAGCAGTACGGACACGGGGGGAACTGAAGCTTTCTTT	CASSTDTGGTEAFF
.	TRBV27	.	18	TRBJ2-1	TGTGCCAGCAGTCCCCGGTCCGGGTACAGGGCCTCCTACAATGAGCAGTTCTTC	CASSPRSGYRASYNEQFF
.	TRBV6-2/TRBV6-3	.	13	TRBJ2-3	TGTGCCAGCAGTTACGGGACACATGGTACGCAGTATTTT	CASSYGTHGTQYF
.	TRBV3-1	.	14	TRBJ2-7	TGTGCCAGCAGCCAACCGGGGCCGAACTACGAGCAGTACTTC	CASSQPGPNYEQYF
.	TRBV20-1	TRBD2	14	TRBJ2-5	TGCAGTGCCAAACAAGCGGGGGGCCTGCAGACCCAGTACTTC	CSAKQAGGLQTQYF
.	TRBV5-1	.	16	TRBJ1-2	TGCGCCAGCAGCCCCAAGCGGGACACCGCTAACTATGGCTACACCTTC	CASSPKRDTANYGYTF
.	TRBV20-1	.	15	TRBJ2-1	TGCAGTGCTAACAGGGCCTTGAGGTCCTACAATGAGCAGTTCTTC	CSANRALRSYNEQFF
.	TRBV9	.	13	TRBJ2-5	TGTGCCAGCAGCGTAGGGCACCAAGAGACCCAGTACTTC	CASSVGHQETQYF
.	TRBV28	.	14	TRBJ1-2	TGTGCCAGCAGCCCAGATGGGGGAAACTATGGCTACACCTTC	CASSPDGGNYGYTF
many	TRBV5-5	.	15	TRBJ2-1	TGTGCCAGCAGCTTGGGAAACAGCATCTACAATGAGCAGTTCTTC	CASSLGNSIYNEQFF
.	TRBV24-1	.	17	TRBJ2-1	TGTGCCACCAGTGAACCCAAACAGGGAATCTCCTACAATGAGCAGTTCTTC	CATSEPKQGISYNEQFF
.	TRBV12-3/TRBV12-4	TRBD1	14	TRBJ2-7	TGTGCCAGCAGTCAAGGGACAGGTGACCACGAGCAGTACTTC	CASSQGTGDHEQYF
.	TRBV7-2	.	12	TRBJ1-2	TGTGCCAGCACCTATGAGGGATATGGCTACACCTTC	CASTYEGYGYTF
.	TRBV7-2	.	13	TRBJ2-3	TGTGCCAGCGGCGCGGGGGCGGGGGATACGCAGTATTTT	CASGAGAGDTQYF
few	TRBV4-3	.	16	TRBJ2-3	TGCGCCAGCAGCCAAGATCAAGCCAGGGGGGGGGATACGCAGTATTTT	CASSQDQARGGDTQYF
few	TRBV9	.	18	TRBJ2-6	TGTGCCAGCAGTCTCCGGGCGGCAGCCTACTCTGGGGCCAACGTCCTGACTTTC	CASSLRAAAYSGANVLTF
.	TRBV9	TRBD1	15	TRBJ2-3	TGTGCCAGCAGCGTAGTCGACAGGGAAAGGGATACGCAGTATTTT	CASSVVDRERDTQYF
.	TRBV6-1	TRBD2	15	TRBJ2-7	TGTGCCAGCAGTTCCGGACTATCGGGGGGTCGTGAGCAGTACTTC	CASSSGLSGGREQYF
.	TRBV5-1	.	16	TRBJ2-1	TGCGCCAGCAGCCTACCCAGGGGTTCTCTCGCGAATGAGCAGTTCTTC	CASSLPRGSLANEQFF
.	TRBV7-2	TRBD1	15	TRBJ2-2	TGTGCCAGCAGCTTTGGGACAGCGAACACCGGGGAGCTGTTTTTT	CASSFGTANTGELFF
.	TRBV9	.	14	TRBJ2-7	TGTGCCAGCAGCGTAGATAGTTTCTCCTACGAGCAGTACTTC	CASSVDSFSYEQYF
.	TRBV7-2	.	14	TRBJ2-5	TGTGCCAGCAGCTTAGGTTCGGCTACGGAGACCCAGTACTTC	CASSLGSATETQYF
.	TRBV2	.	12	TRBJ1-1	TGTGCCAGCAGTTTACTAGAGCCTGAAGCTTTCTTT	CASSLLEPEAFF
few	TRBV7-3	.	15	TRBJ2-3	TGTGCCAGCAGCTCGCGGGGGCTGAGCACAGATACGCAGTATTTT	CASSSRGLSTDTQYF
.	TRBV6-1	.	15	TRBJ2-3	TGTGCCAGCCGGAGAGCTGGGATTGGCACAGATACGCAGTATTTT	CASRRAGIGTDTQYF
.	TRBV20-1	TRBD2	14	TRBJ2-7	TGCAGTGCTGGCCGTACTAGCGCGTTATACGAGCAGTACTTC	CSAGRTSALYEQYF
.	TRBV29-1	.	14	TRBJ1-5	TGCAGCGCTAGCCGGGGGGGCGGCAATCAGCCCCAGCATTTT	CSASRGGGNQPQHF
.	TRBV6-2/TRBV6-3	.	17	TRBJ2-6	TGTGCCAGCAGTTACCCTAGAAGATACTCTGGGGCCAACGTCCTGACTTTC	CASSYPRRYSGANVLTF
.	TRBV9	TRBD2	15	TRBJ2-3	TGTGCCAGCAGCGTAGGGGCTAGCGGGGGTTATACGCAGTATTTT	CASSVGASGGYTQYF
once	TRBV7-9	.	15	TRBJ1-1	TGTGCCAGCAGCTTAGCCTTCTCCGGGAACACTGAAGCTTTCTTT	CASSLAFSGNTEAFF
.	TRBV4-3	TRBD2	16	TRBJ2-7	TGCGCCAGCAGCCAAGTACTAGCGGGGGGAAACTACGAGCAGTACTTC	CASSQVLAGGNYEQYF
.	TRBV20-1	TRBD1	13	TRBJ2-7	TGCAGTGCTAGGGGGACAGGGCGTGAGGAGCAGTACTTC	CSARGTGREEQYF
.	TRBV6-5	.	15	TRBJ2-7	TGTGCCAGCAGTTACCAAAGGGTCAGGGGAGTCGAGCAGTACTTC	CASSYQRVRGVEQYF
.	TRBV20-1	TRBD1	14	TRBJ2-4	TGCAGTGCTATTGACCGGGACAGGGGACACATTCAGTACTTC	CSAIDRDRGHIQYF
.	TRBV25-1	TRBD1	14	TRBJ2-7	TGTGCCAGCAGTGCCCGGACAGGGTTCGACGAGCAGTACTTC	CASSARTGFDEQYF
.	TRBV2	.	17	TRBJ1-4	TGTGCCAGCAGTGAAGCCGGGCCCACAGGGTTAAAGGAAAAACTGTTTTTT	CASSEAGPTGLKEKLFF